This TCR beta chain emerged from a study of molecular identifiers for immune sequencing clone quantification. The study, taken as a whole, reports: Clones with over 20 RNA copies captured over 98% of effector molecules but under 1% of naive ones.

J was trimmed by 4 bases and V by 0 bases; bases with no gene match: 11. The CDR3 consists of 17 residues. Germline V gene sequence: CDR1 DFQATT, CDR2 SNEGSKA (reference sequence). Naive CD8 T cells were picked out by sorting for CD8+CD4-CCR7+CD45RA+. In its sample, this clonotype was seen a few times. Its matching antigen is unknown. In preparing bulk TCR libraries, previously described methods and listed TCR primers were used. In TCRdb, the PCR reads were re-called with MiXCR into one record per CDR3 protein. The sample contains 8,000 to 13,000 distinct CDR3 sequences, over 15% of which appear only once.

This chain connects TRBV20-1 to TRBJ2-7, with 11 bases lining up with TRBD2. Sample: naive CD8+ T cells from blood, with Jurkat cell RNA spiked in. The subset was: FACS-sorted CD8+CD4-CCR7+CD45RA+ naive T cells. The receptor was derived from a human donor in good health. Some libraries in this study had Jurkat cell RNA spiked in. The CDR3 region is CSARDPLAGGQGYEQYF. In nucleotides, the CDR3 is TGCAGTGCTAGAGATCCCCTAGCGGGAGGCCAGGGGTACGAGCAGTACTTC.